Listed below are T cell receptor beta chains from one sample, sequenced in a study of blood T cell repertoires in COVID-19. Libraries were prepared by immunoSEQ multiplex PCR; TCRdb keeps only in-frame clonotypes and omits some of them. Found here are a few hundred thousand clones, 80% to 90% of them singletons; the top ten hold roughly 10%. Sequencing was carried out using PBMCs or T cells enriched from blood (not recorded which). These receptors were taken from a woman under 30 who had recovered from COVID-19. Both conserved end residues are part of each CDR3. The order of the fields is V gene, J gene, clone size, CDR3 protein. Clone size is given for some rows only: seen once, a few or many times, or a class if the clone is expanded.

TRBV3-1/TRBV3-2	TRBJ2-7	few	CASSHRDFGHEQYF
TRBV7-2	TRBJ2-7	NA	CASRRHRQGSYEQYF
TRBV10-1	TRBJ2-5	NA	CASSEDYTEETQYF
TRBV13	TRBJ1-2	once	CASSGWGGQGNYGYTF
TRBV2	TRBJ2-5	NA	CASSVPRGGQETQYF
TRBV28	TRBJ2-5	NA	CASTQPQGPQETQYF
TRBV18	TRBJ2-5	NA	CASSPEEETQYF
TRBV9	TRBJ1-3	NA	CASSVEGQGGNTIYF
TRBV7-6	TRBJ2-1	many	CASSLRPPGGSYNEQFF
TRBV28	TRBJ1-6	NA	CASSLSTANSPLHF
TRBV11-3	TRBJ2-3	NA	CASSPRDTGGGDTQYF
TRBV3-1/TRBV3-2	TRBJ1-1	NA	CASSLNRDYTEAFF
TRBV15	TRBJ2-1	NA	CATSREGGLNEQFF
TRBV15	TRBJ1-1	NA	CATSRGGQGAEAFF
TRBV5-8	TRBJ1-4	NA	CASSLGDRENEKLFF
TRBV2	TRBJ1-2	few	CASSEAGRGDYGYTF
TRBV4-1	TRBJ1-2	once	CASSQLQGINGYTF
TRBV9	TRBJ1-4	once	CASSVRQGGASEKLFF
TRBV5-6	TRBJ2-3	once	CASSLFNQGTDTQYF
TRBV6-5	TRBJ2-7	many	CASSPLAGDPYEQYF
TRBV11-2	TRBJ2-7	NA	CASSLVQGAPYEQYF
TRBV18	TRBJ1-1	NA	CASSPRGSTEAFF
TRBV30	TRBJ1-1	NA	CAWNTGLAEAFF
TRBV9	TRBJ1-1	few	CASSVDDTSGTEAFF
TRBV11-2	TRBJ2-7	NA	CASSWDRDSYEQYF
TRBV11-3	TRBJ2-2	NA	CASSTDRGTGELFF
TRBV30	TRBJ1-2	NA	CAWMRGLNYGYTF
TRBV5-4	TRBJ2-1	NA	CASSGAGLSSYNEQFF
TRBV19	TRBJ1-2	NA	CASSITQEKRNYGYTF
TRBV7-3	TRBJ1-2	NA	CASSLPGVAYGYTF
TRBV7-9	TRBJ2-5	NA	CASSPSQETQYF
TRBV10-1	TRBJ1-5	few	CASSPTQDQPQHF
TRBV19	TRBJ1-3	once	CASSQNGQESGNTIYF
TRBV27	TRBJ1-1	NA	CASSLAPLMNTEAFF
TRBV7-9	TRBJ1-6	NA	CASSLWTGGFLNSPLHF
TRBV5-5	TRBJ1-1	once	CASSLRGTENRVNTEAFF
TRBV2	TRBJ1-3	NA	CASKGQQIGNTIYF
TRBV24-1	TRBJ1-2	NA	CATSDRQNYGYTF
TRBV6-6	TRBJ1-4	NA	CASSYLQGEANEKLFF
TRBV14	TRBJ2-7	NA	CASSQTSEQYF
TRBV30	TRBJ2-5	NA	CAWSVPGLAQYF
TRBV11-2	TRBJ1-2	NA	CASSFTGANYGYTF
TRBV18	TRBJ2-7	NA	CASSQVRDEQYF
TRBV5-1	TRBJ1-1	NA	CASSLVAGVNTEAFF
TRBV5-5	TRBJ2-7	few	CASSPEGEQYF
TRBV13	TRBJ1-2	NA	CASSLPGNYGYTF
TRBV2	TRBJ1-6	NA	CASSGQGLGNSPLHF
TRBV30	TRBJ2-1	once	CAWSPGAGASYNEQFF
TRBV9	TRBJ2-5	once	CASSVAGIQETQYF
TRBV7-3	TRBJ2-5	NA	CASSGGAEETQYF
TRBV19	TRBJ2-7	few	CASSPGQGRYEQYF
TRBV4-1	TRBJ2-1	NA	CASSQAWGDFNEQFF
TRBV7-9	TRBJ2-3	NA	CATSTSTDTQYF
TRBV7-3	TRBJ2-7	NA	CASSQLAGASYEQYF